This is a list of T cell receptor beta chains from one sample in a study of graft-versus-host responses after intestinal transplantation. These receptors lack a known antigen. Produced via immunoSEQ multiplex PCR; TCRdb's table is partial and in-frame only. This table holds over 100,000 clones, 90% to 95% found once. This material consisted of unstimulated CD8+ T cells sorted from spleen or lymph node cells, taken before intestinal transplant. These receptor sequences come from a human donor who received an intestinal transplant. CDR3s include the opening cysteine and the closing phenylalanine or tryptophan. The D gene is left open where the match is weak. The size entry is marked missing in some rows and otherwise reads once, few, many or a size class.

D	V	size	J	length	DNA	CDR3
.	TRBV9	few	TRBJ1-1	14	TGTGCCAGCAGCGTAGACAGCTTGAACACTGAAGCTTTCTTT	CASSVDSLNTEAFF
.	TRBV27	.	TRBJ2-7	15	TGTGCCAGCAGTCCCCGGGGGCGGGAGACCCTCGGGCAGTACTTC	CASSPRGRETLGQYF
TRBD2	TRBV9	.	TRBJ2-7	16	TGTGCCAGCAGCGGAACTAGCGGGAGTAGGTCCTACGAGCAGTACTTC	CASSGTSGSRSYEQYF
TRBD2	TRBV2	.	TRBJ2-1	15	TGTGCCAGCAGTGGGCGCGGGAGGTCCTACAATGAGCAGTTCTTC	CASSGRGRSYNEQFF
.	TRBV7-9	.	TRBJ1-5	12	TGTGCCAGCAGCCCCGGAAATCAGCCCCAGCATTTT	CASSPGNQPQHF
.	TRBV27	.	TRBJ2-1	13	TGTGCCAGCAGTTTAGGGCCCCACAATGAGCAGTTCTTC	CASSLGPHNEQFF
TRBD1	TRBV4-1	.	TRBJ2-7	16	TGCGCCAGCAGCCAAAGACAGGGAAGAGAGGCCTACGAGCAGTACTTC	CASSQRQGREAYEQYF
.	TRBV25-1	once	TRBJ2-5	16	TGTGCCAGCAGTGATTTGCCCGGGAAGGGTCAAGAGACCCAGTACTTC	CASSDLPGKGQETQYF
TRBD2	TRBV27	.	TRBJ2-1	16	TGTGCCAGCAGCCTCCTGGGGGGAGGGTTCTACAATGAGCAGTTCTTC	CASSLLGGGFYNEQFF
TRBD1	TRBV30	.	TRBJ1-5	14	TGTGCCTGGAGCGCGACAGGGACCAATCAGCCCCAGCATTTT	CAWSATGTNQPQHF
TRBD1	TRBV7-3	.	TRBJ1-5	20	TGTGCCAGCAGCTTCCGGGATAGCCCCTACAGGGGCTATAGCAATCAGCCCCAGCATTTT	CASSFRDSPYRGYSNQPQHF
TRBD2	TRBV11-2	.	TRBJ2-7	13	TGTGCCAGCAGCTTAGCTAGCGGCTACGAGCAGTACTTC	CASSLASGYEQYF
.	TRBV28	.	TRBJ1-5	15	TGTGCCAGCAGTTTAGAAGACAGCTCCAATCAGCCCCAGCATTTT	CASSLEDSSNQPQHF
.	TRBV4-3	.	TRBJ2-7	15	TGCGCCAGCAGCCAAAACGGGGGAGAAACCTACGAGCAGTACTTC	CASSQNGGETYEQYF
TRBD2	TRBV28	once	TRBJ2-1	17	TGTGCCAGCAGTTTTGGGACTAGCGGGAGGGGGGTCAATGAGCAGTTCTTC	CASSFGTSGRGVNEQFF